What follows is one T cell receptor (beta chain) and its context. These data originate in a study of blood T cell repertoires in COVID-19. V was pared by 6 bases and J by 0 bases, with 7 bases of the junction left unmatched. Germline values: CDR1 MNHEY, CDR2 SMNVEV (reference sequence). The CDR3 is 16 residues long. In the source study's methods: Using reference gene primer amplification, nucleated cell counts were estimated. Sequenced by immunoSEQ multiplex PCR; TCRdb stores in-frame clones only, minus some. V, J and clone size are those of that table, while D and trimming were read from the DNA. The repertoire includes about 95,000 clones, over 75% of them detected once, and about a sixth sits in the top ten.

The rearrangement joins TRBV27 to TRBJ2-7, with 11 bases that match TRBD1. Material for sequencing was peripheral blood. The receptor's source is a human donor in a cohort sampled during active COVID-19. The chain's CDR3 is CASSRSGTGGSYEQYF. The CDR3 nucleotides are TGTGCCAGCAGCCGCTCCGGGACAGGGGGCTCCTACGAGCAGTACTTC.